The clone carrying this T cell receptor (beta chain) was counted at least ten times. TCRB transcripts that were expressed got sequenced, as all of the isolated RNA had been reverse transcribed. Sequencing was performed with immunoSEQ multiplex PCR; in TCRdb, only in-frame clones are kept and a portion is missing. The sample records roughly 300,000 clones, approximately 8% being singletons. These data originate in a study of beta chain features in type 1 diabetes. Overall study context: When patients were set against healthy donors, age, gender and cell yields were similar.

Trimming shortened V by 0 bases and J by 3 bases, and 7 bases separated the two germline ends. The CDR3 contains 14 residues. Germline CDR1 and CDR2: SGHDT and YYEEEE. This TCR was sampled from a woman under 30 in good health. Sequencing was performed on central memory CD4+ T cells from blood. The gene calls are TRBV5-6 and TRBJ2-1, with D unclear. This CDR3 reads CASSLELIYNEQFF. In nucleotides, the CDR3 is TGTGCCAGCAGCTTGGAACTGATCTACAATGAGCAGTTCTTC. Full variable domain (remainder filled in from reference TRBV5-6 and TRBJ2-1): DAGVTQSPTHLIKTRGQQVTLRCSPKSGHDTVSWYQQALGQGPQFIFQYYEEEERQRGNFPDRFSGHQFPNYSSELNVNALLLGDSALYLCASSLELIYNEQFFGPGTRLTVL.